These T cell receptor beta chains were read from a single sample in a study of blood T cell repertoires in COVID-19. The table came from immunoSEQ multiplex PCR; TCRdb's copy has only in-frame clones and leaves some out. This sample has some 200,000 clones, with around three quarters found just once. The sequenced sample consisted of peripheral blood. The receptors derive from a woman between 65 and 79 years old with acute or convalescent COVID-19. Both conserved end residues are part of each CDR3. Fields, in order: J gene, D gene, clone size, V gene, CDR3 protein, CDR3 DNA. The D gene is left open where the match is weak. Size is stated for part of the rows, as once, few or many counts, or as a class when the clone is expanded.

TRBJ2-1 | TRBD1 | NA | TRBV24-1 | CATSDSGQGVDEQFF | TGTGCCACCAGTGATTCGGGACAGGGGGTCGATGAGCAGTTCTTC
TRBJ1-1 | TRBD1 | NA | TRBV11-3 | CASSFTGTGNTEAFF | TGTGCCAGCAGCTTCACCGGGACAGGGAACACTGAAGCTTTCTTT
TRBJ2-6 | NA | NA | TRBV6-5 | CASSLTDSGANVLTF | TGTGCCAGCAGCCTTACAGACTCTGGGGCCAACGTCCTGACTTTC
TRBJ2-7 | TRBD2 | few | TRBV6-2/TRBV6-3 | CASSRDLGGSYEQYF | TGTGCCAGCAGTAGAGACCTGGGGGGGTCCTACGAGCAGTACTTC
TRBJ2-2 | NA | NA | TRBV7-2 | CASTRRGADGELFF | TGTGCCAGCACCCGACGGGGGGCGGACGGGGAGCTGTTTTTT
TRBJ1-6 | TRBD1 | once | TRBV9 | CASSKTTGTVNSPLHF | TGTGCCAGCAGCAAGACCACCGGGACAGTTAATTCACCCCTCCACTTT
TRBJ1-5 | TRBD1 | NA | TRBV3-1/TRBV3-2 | CASSQLTGPGQPQHF | TGTGCCAGCAGCCAGTTGACAGGGCCGGGTCAGCCCCAGCATTTT
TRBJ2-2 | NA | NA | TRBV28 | CASSPRSPNTGELFF | TGTGCCAGCAGCCCCCGCAGTCCGAACACCGGGGAGCTGTTTTTT
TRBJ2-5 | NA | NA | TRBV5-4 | CASSRGGLNQETQYF | TGTGCCAGCAGCCGAGGGGGACTAAACCAAGAGACCCAGTACTTC
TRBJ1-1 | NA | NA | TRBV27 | CASSYTLGGRISNTEAFF | TGTGCCAGCAGTTACACATTAGGGGGTCGGATATCGAACACTGAAGCTTTCTTT
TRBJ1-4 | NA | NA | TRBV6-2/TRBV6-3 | CASSYVGEKLFF | TGTGCCAGCAGTTACGTCGGTGAAAAACTGTTTTTT
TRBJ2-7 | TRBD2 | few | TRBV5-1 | CASSLGLAGGLYEQYF | TGCGCCAGCAGCCTCGGACTAGCGGGGGGTCTCTACGAGCAGTACTTC
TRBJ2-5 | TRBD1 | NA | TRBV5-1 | CASNPGQMEETQYF | TGCGCCAGCAACCCGGGACAGATGGAAGAGACCCAGTACTTC
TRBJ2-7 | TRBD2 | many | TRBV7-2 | CASSLTSEWGEQYF | TGTGCCAGCAGCTTGACTAGCGAATGGGGCGAGCAGTACTTC
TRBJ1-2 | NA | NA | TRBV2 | CASSVSESLNYGYTF | TGTGCCAGCAGTGTCTCTGAGTCACTTAACTATGGCTACACCTTC
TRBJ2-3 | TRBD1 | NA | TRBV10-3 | CAISDPDRGDTQYF | TGTGCCATCAGTGACCCTGACAGGGGGGATACGCAGTATTTT
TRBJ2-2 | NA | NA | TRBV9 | CASSAGTANTGELFF | TGTGCCAGCAGCGCCGGGACTGCGAACACCGGGGAGCTGTTTTTT
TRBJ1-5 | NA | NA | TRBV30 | CAWDGSTVGNQPQHF | TGTGCCTGGGACGGTTCGACAGTGGGCAATCAGCCCCAGCATTTT
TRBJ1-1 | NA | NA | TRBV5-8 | CASSFRDTGDTEAFF | TGTGCCAGCAGCTTTAGGGATACGGGAGACACTGAAGCTTTCTTT
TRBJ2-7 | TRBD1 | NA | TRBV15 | CATSRDGQGASYEQYF | TGTGCCACCAGCAGGGACGGACAGGGGGCATCCTACGAGCAGTACTTC
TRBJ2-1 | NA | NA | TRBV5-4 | CASSLERGAGNEQFF | TGTGCCAGCAGCTTGGAACGGGGGGCAGGGAATGAGCAGTTCTTC
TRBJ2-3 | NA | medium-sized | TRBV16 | CASSQLGSDGGTDTQYF | TGTGCCAGCAGCCAACTTGGTAGCGACGGTGGCACAGATACGCAGTATTTT